These 16 T cell receptor beta chains originate from one sample sequenced in a study of CD8+CD57+ T cells in acquired aplastic anemia. Patients picked for sequencing had shown CD8+CD57+ cell expansion detected by flow cytometry. TCR beta VDJ and CDR3 were profiled, and genomic DNA was the template. A single record per CDR3 protein comes from TCRdb applying MiXCR to the reads. The sample holds fewer than 300,000 distinct CDR3 sequences; around 82% are singletons and the top ten take roughly two fifths. Sequencing was done on a sample of sorted CD4+, CD8+, or CD8+CD57+ T cells (not recorded which) from PBMCs. The receptors shown here come from a human donor with aplastic anemia.

The genes are TRBV7-6 and TRBJ2-3, with D perhaps matching TRBD1 (5 bases). The CDR3 has 16 residues. Trimming stripped 0 bases from V and 4 bases from J, with 14 bases between. The germline V gene has CDR1 SGHVS and CDR2 FNYEAQ. The CDR3 DNA is TGTGCCAGCAGCTTAGCGTATTCAGGGTGGGCAGATACGCAGTATTTT. Protein: CASSLAYSGWADTQYF.

Of note for this clonotype: Because it lacks the conserved phenylalanine or tryptophan at the end, this CDR3 is likely a read error. The DNA is left out, because the CDR3 cannot be placed on it with certainty; the CDR3 is given as TCRdb lists it. The V and J genes are TRBV7-9 and TRBJ2-3; TRBD2 is the table's D call and was not checked against the DNA. Per the germline V gene, CDR1 is SEHNR and CDR2 is FQNEAQ (reference sequence). Including both end residues, the CDR3 is 13 amino acids long. The CDR3 sequence: CASSSGTSGVNEQ.

This chain links TRBV7-9 with TRBJ2-1; D may be TRBD2 (6 bases). Germline loops: CDR1 SEHNR, CDR2 FQNEAQ (reference sequence). Trimming pared 3 bases from V and 9 bases from J, leaving 21 bases between. This CDR3 is 16 amino acids long. CDR3 amino acids: CASSFQFCGETGEQFF. CDR3 nucleotides: TGTGCCAGCAGCTTTCAATTCTGCGGGGAGACCGGTGAGCAGTTCTTC.

On this clonotype itself: Since no conserved phenylalanine or tryptophan closes the CDR3, a read error is the likely cause. Because the CDR3's place on the DNA is in doubt, the DNA is left out and the CDR3 is given as listed by TCRdb. The chain couples TRBV7-3 to TRBJ1-5. Per germline, CDR1 SGHTA and CDR2 FQGTGA. Including both end residues, the CDR3 is 13 amino acids long. CDR3 region: CASSSSGTWGEAL.

The V call is TRBV19, the J call TRBJ1-2; D ambiguous. The CDR3 is 14 residues long. Trimming removed 3 bases at V and 0 bases at J, with 8 bases between. In germline, CDR1 is LNHDA, CDR2 SQIVND (reference sequence). DNA for the CDR3: TGTGCCAGTAGTATGCTGGGGACTAACTATGGCTACACCTTC. Translation gives CASSMLGTNYGYTF.

The CDR3 region is CASSSRGTWGERELFF. The CDR3 DNA sequence: TGTGCCAGCAGTTCTCGCGGGACTTGGGGAGAGAGGGAGCTGTTTTTT. The chain couples TRBV7-3 to TRBJ2-2; tentatively, D is TRBD2 (6 bases). The CDR3 runs to 16 residues. V gave up 6 bases and J gave up 9 bases, with 23 bases separating them. Germline V gene sequence: CDR1 SGHTA, CDR2 FQGTGA.

For this clonotype: A junction boundary mismatches the germline segment, possibly from a read error. The rearrangement uses TRBV15 and TRBJ2-1; 11 bases fit TRBD2. This CDR3 is built from 16 residues. Germline lookup yields CDR1 LNHNV and CDR2 YYDKDF (reference sequence). CDR3: CATSMDGTSGYNEQFF. The CDR3 DNA sequence: TGCGCCACCAGCATGGATGGGACTAGCGGCTACAATGAGCAGTTCTTC.

The chain joins TRBV7-8 to TRBJ2-5; D not certain. The CDR3 is made up of 11 amino acids. Trimming shortened V by 7 bases and J by 5 bases, and 8 bases separated the two germline ends. The germline gives CDR1 SGHVS, CDR2 FQNEAQ. CDR3 nucleotides: TGTGCCAGCAAAGCGTCCGAGACCCAGTACTTC. Translating it yields CASKASETQYF.

In the case of this clonotype: The missing conserved phenylalanine or tryptophan at the end of this CDR3 makes a read error likely. No DNA is shown, since the ends of the CDR3 on it are uncertain; the CDR3 is the one TCRdb lists. The chain recombines TRBV2 with TRBJ2-5; TRBD1, as called in the table, went unchecked against the DNA. The CDR3 comprises 15 residues, both ends counted. The germline V gene encodes CDR1 SNHLY and CDR2 FYNNEI. CDR3: CASGDGGTYTQYYYS.

The J gene is TRBJ2-5, the V gene TRBV10-3; the D gene is possibly TRBD2 (6 bases). This CDR3 is 11 amino acids long. Germline CDR1 reads ENHRY; CDR2 reads SYGVKD. V dropped 10 bases and J dropped 7 bases, with 13 bases sitting between them. CDR3 bases: TGTGCCACTGGGACTGGCGGGACCCAGTACTTC. Translation: CATGTGGTQYF.

Remarks on this clonotype: An end of the junction differs from the germline gene, which may be a read error. The chain has TRBV9 and TRBJ2-5; D remains unclear. Germline CDR1 and CDR2: SGDLS and YYNGEE. The CDR3 runs 14 residues. CDR3 loop: CASSRGCEPETHDF. DNA for the CDR3: TGTGCCAGCAGCAGAGGCTGCGAGCCAGAGACTCATGACTTC.

For this clonotype: Here the CDR3 omits its conserved ending phenylalanine or tryptophan, so a read error is the likely source. The limits of the CDR3 on the DNA are not certain, so only TCRdb's listed CDR3 is given. This sequence joins TRBV2 and TRBJ1-1; the D segment call TRBD1 is taken from the table without a DNA check. The CDR3 numbers 15 amino acids, ends counted. CDR1 is SNHLY and CDR2 is FYNNEI in the germline V gene. CDR3 residues: CASSEGRAGYQEAQY.

The V gene is TRBV5-5, the J gene TRBJ2-3; D unclear. Germline V gene sequence: CDR1 SGHKS, CDR2 YYEKEE (reference sequence). Trimming took off 2 bases at V and 6 bases at J, with 7 bases between the two ends. This CDR3 has 12 amino acids. This CDR3 reads CASSLETDTQYF. CDR3 DNA: TGTGCCAGCAGCTTAGAGACGGATACGCAGTATTTT.

The J gene is TRBJ2-3, the V gene TRBV7-8, with D possibly TRBD2 on 5 matching bases. The length of the CDR3 is 15 residues. Germline CDR1 and CDR2: SGHVS and FQNEAQ. V lost 1 base, J lost 0 bases, and 8 bases lay in between. The CDR3 sequence: CASSLEGVSTDTQYF. CDR3 DNA sequence: TGTGCCAGCAGCTTAGAGGGAGTGAGCACAGATACGCAGTATTTT.

The V call is TRBV12-3 or TRBV12-4, the J call TRBJ2-5; D is unclear. Trimming removed 2 bases at V and 5 bases at J, with 9 bases between. The CDR3 extends over 13 amino acids. CDR3 amino acids: CASSLHSRETQYF. In DNA form, the CDR3 reads TGTGCCAGCAGTTTACACAGTCGGGAGACCCAGTACTTC.

With respect to this clonotype: The junction differs from germline at one of its ends, possibly a read error. The rearrangement links TRBV7-2 to TRBJ1-1; TRBD1 agrees at 7 bases. The length of the CDR3 is 15 residues. From germline, CDR1 is SGHTA and CDR2 FQGNSA. The CDR3 spells CASSFQLTGNTEEYF. CDR3 sequence (DNA): TGTGCCAGCAGCTTTCAACTGACAGGGAACACCGAAGAGTACTTT.